This T cell receptor beta chain was identified during a study of identical twins (dated by TCRdb to 2016 to 2017). Broadly, across the study: The study deep-sequenced TCR alpha and beta repertoires from monozygotic twins, unrelated adults of various ages and cord blood to test whether fetal clonotypes persist. To rule out contamination, replicate twin experiments were performed at different times with different library preparation protocols.

Libraries were built with 5' RACE. Sequencing used an Illumina HiSeq 2000. Template switching introduced a universal primer binding site; the final cDNA contained a unique molecular identifier, enabling accurate counting of TCR cDNA molecules. Specific primers in the conserved constant-segment region were used to synthesize first-strand cDNA for TCR alpha and beta chains. Each cDNA library was double barcoded, with a SMART-Mk sample barcode plus Illumina barcodes, to control for contamination. TruSeq adapter sequences, together with Illumina sample barcodes, were added in two successive PCR steps. Sequencing of the TCR alpha and beta cDNA libraries was done on the Illumina HiSeq platform using custom primers. For the original study's pipeline: Unique molecular identifiers were extracted from raw reads with MiGEC, and CDR3 positions were determined with MiXCR. Recombination models were inferred per individual with the repgenHMM and IGoR tools using an EM algorithm. The analysis of shared clonotypes was done with the tcR package in R, with sharing normalized by the product of cloneset sizes. To study raw recombination free of thymic and clonal selection effects, out-of-frame nonproductive sequences were analyzed. TCRdb cleaned the public reads at Q25 with fastp, built clones with MiXCR and kept in-frame beta chains. Entries that share a CDR3 protein sequence are merged under the most common genes and DNA. V and J calls and clone size were set by TCRdb, not the authors. The sample table records some 1,700,000 distinct CDR3 sequences; about 32% of these occur just once. The leading ten clones occupy about 0.27% of the sample.

A note on this clonotype: The antigen it binds to is not known. Nothing much larger sits one base from this clone, and base qualities are not available.

Every donor in the study was a healthy Caucasian. The research as a whole found: Compared with coincidental sharing between unrelated individuals, an excess of low generation-probability sequences was observed among out-of-frame TCR alpha sequences shared between twins. A weaker excess of twin sharing was found in beta out-of-frame sequences because the signal-to-noise ratio was lowered by fewer shared sequences. Because the same donors could not be followed over many years, the conclusions relied on cross-sectional statistical analysis. Invariant T cells such as MAIT and iNKT could partly confound zero-insertion analyses, although diverse VJ usage argued against such confounding for most clonotypes. Out-of-frame TCR alpha sharing in monozygotic twins was systematically underestimated by recombination models, whereas sharing between unrelated individuals was in agreement with the recombination models. Abundant cord blood beta clonotypes carried fewer insertions; young adult naive repertoires showed a weaker similar trend, while memory repertoires showed none.

V lost 0 bases and J lost 8 bases; the stretch between them is 11 bases long. Spanning cysteine to phenylalanine, the CDR3 consists of 14 amino acids. Only the CDR3 portion is preserved as DNA: 42 bases, with reading frame beginning at the first base. CDR1 is given as SGHTA and CDR2 as FQGNSA, both from the germline V gene. The specimen was cord blood. The clonotype was recovered from a newborn girl in good health. Rearrangement joined TRBV7-2 to TRBJ1-5, and perhaps TRBD1 as D gene, on 6 matching bases. The CDR3 loop reads CASSLARGMEPQHF. The DNA reads TGTGCCAGCAGCTTAGCTAGGGGGATGGAGCCCCAGCATTTT.